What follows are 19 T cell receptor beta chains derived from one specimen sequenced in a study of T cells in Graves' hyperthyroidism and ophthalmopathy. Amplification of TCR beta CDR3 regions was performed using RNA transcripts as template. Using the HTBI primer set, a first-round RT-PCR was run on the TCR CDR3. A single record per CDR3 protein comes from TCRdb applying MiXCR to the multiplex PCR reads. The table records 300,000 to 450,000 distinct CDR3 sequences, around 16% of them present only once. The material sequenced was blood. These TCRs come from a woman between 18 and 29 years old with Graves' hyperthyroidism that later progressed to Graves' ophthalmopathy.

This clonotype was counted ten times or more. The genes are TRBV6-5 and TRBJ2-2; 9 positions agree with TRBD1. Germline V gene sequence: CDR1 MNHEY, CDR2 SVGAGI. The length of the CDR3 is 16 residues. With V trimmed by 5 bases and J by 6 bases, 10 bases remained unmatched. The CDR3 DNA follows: TGTGCCAGCAGTCGATCCGGGACAGGGAATCCCGGGGAGCTGTTTTTT. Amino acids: CASSRSGTGNPGELFF.

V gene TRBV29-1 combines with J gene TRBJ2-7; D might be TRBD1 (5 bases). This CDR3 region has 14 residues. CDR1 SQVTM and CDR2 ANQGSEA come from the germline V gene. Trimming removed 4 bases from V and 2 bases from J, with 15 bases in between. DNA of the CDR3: TGCAGCGTTGTGGGCAAGGACACCCCCTACGAGCAGTACTTC. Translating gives CSVVGKDTPYEQYF.

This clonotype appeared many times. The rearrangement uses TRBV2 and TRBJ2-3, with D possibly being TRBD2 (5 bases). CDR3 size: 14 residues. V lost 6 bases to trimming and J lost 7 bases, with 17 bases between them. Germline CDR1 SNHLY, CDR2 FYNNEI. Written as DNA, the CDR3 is TGTGCCAGCAGGGGAGATCCTCTTACCCATACGCAGTATTTT. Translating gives CASRGDPLTHTQYF.

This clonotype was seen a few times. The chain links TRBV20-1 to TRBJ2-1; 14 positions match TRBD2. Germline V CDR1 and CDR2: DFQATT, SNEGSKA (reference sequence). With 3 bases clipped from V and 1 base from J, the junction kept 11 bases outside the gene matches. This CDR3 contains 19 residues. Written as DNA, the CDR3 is TGCAGTGCTAGGGCCCCGGGACTAGCGGGGGTCACATCCTACAATGAGCAGTTCTTC. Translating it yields CSARAPGLAGVTSYNEQFF.

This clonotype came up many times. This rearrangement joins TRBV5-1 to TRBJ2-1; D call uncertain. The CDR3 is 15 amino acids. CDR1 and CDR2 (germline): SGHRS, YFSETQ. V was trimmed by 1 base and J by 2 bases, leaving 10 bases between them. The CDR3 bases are TGCGCCAGCAGCTTGTTCCAGCGAACCTACAATGAGCAGTTCTTC. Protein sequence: CASSLFQRTYNEQFF.

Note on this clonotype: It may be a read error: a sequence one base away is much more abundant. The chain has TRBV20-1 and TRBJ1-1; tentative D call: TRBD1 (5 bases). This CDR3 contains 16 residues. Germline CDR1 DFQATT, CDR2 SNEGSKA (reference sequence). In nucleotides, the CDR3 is TGCAATGCTAGACCCTACTGGGACGCGGGCCGGACTGAAGCTTTCTTT. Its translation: CNARPYWDAGRTEAFF.

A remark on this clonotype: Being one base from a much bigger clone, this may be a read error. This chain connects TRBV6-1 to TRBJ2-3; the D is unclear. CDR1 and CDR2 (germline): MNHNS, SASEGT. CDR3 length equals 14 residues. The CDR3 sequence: CASNPYYLTDAQYF. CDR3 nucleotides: TGTGCCAGCAATCCGTATTACCTCACAGATGCGCAGTATTTT.

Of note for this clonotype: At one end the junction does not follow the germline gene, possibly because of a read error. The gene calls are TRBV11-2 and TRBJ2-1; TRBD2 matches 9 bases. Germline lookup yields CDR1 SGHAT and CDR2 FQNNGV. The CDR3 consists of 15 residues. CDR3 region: CASSQDAGGRNEQFF. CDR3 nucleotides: TGCGCCAGCAGCCAAGACGCGGGAGGGAGGAATGAGCAGTTCTTC.

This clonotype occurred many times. The DNA of the CDR3 is TGTGCCAGCAGTGACAGGGCCAGCAATCAGCCCCAGCATTTT. The encoded protein is CASSDRASNQPQHF. The genes are TRBV2 and TRBJ1-5; weak D call: TRBD1 (5 bases). V was trimmed by 3 bases and J by 1 base, leaving 7 bases between them. CDR1 and CDR2 (germline): SNHLY, FYNNEI. CDR3 length equals 14 residues.

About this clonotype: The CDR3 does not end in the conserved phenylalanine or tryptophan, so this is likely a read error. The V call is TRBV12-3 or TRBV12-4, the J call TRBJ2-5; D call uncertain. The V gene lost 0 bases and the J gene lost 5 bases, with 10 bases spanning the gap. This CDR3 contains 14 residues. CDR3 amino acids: CASSLAGSRETQYL. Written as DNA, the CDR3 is TGTGCCAGCAGTTTAGCCGGCAGCCGGGAGACCCAGTACCTC.

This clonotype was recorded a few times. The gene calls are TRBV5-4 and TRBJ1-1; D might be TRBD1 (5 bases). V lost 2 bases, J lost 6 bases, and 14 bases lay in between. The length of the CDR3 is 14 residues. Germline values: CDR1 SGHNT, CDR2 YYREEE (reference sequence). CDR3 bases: TGTGCCAGCAGCTTCCCCCAGGGATCTCCTGAAGCTTTCTTT. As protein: CASSFPQGSPEAFF.

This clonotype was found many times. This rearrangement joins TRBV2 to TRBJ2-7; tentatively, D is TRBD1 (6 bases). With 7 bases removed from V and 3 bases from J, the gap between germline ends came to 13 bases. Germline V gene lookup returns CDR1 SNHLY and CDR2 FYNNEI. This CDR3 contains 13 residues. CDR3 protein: CASNGKQGYEQYF. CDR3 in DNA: TGTGCCAGCAATGGGAAACAGGGCTACGAGCAGTACTTC.

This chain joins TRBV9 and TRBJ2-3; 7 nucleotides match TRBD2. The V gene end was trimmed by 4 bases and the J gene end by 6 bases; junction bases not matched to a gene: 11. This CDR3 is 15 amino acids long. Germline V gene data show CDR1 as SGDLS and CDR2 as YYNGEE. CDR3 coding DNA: TGTGCCAGCAGCTACCGGGCGGGAGCAATCGATACGCAGTATTTT. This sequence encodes CASSYRAGAIDTQYF.

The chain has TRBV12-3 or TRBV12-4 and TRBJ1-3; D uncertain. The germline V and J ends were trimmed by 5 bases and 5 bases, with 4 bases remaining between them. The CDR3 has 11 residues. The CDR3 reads CASSLRNTIYF. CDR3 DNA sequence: TGTGCCAGCAGTCTACGAAACACCATATATTTT.

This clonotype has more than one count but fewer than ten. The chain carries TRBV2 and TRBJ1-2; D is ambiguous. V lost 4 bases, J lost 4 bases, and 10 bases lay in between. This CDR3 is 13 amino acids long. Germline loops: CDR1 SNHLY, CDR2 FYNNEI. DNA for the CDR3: TGTGCCAGCAGTGCTGGGATCAGCTATGGCTACACCTTC. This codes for CASSAGISYGYTF. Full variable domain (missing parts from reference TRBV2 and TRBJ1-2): EPEVTQTPSHQVTQMGQEVILRCVPISNHLYFYWYRQILGQKVEFLVSFYNNEISEKSEIFDDQFSVERPDGSNFTLKIRSTKLEDSAMYFCASSAGISYGYTFGSGTRLTVV.

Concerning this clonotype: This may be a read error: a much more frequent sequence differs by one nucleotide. In DNA form, the CDR3 reads TGCAGTGCTAGTTGGGTAGAGGACTACGAGCAGTACTTC. Translation: CSASWVEDYEQYF. The V gene is TRBV20-1, the J gene TRBJ2-7, with D unclear. Germline V CDR1 and CDR2: DFQATT, SNEGSKA (reference sequence). The CDR3 extends over 13 amino acids. The germline V and J ends were trimmed by 3 bases and 3 bases, with 12 bases remaining between them.

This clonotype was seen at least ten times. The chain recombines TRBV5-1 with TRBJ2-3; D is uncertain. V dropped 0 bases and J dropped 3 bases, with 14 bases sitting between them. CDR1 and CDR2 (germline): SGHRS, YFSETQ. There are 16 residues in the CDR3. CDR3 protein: CASSLDRALMTDTQYF. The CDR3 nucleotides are TGCGCCAGCAGCTTGGATCGGGCCCTGATGACAGATACGCAGTATTTT.

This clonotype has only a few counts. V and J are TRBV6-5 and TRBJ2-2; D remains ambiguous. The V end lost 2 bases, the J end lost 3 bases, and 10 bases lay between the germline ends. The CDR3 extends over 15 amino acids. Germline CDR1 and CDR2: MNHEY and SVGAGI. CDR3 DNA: TGTGCCAGCAGTTACGTGAGTGTGTACACCGGGGAGCTGTTTTTT. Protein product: CASSYVSVYTGELFF.

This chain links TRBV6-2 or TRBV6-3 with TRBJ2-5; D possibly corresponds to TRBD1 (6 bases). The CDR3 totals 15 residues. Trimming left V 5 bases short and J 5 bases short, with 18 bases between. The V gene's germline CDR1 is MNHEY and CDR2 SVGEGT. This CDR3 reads CASSVDTQGGETQYF. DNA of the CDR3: TGTGCCAGCAGTGTCGATACACAGGGTGGGGAGACCCAGTACTTC.